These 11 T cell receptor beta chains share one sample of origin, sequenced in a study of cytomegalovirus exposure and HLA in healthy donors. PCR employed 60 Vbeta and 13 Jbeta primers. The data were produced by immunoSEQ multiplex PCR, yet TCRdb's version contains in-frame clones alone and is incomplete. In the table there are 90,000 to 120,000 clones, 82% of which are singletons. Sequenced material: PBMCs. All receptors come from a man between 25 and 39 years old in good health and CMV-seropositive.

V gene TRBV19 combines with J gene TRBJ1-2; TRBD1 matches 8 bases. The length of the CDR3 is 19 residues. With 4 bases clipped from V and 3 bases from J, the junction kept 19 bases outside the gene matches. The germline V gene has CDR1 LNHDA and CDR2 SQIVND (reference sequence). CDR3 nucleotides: TGTGCCAGTAGTAAACCAAGACCGGGACAGGAGCCCTTTCACTATGGCTACACCTTC. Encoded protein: CASSKPRPGQEPFHYGYTF.

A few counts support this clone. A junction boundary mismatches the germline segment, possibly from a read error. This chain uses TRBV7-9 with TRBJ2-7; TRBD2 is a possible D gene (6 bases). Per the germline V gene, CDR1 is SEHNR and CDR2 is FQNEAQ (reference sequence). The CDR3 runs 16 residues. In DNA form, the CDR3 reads TGTTCCAGCAGCTTAGCGTCTCTGCGGGAAACCTACGAGCAGTACTTC. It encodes CSSSLASLRETYEQYF.

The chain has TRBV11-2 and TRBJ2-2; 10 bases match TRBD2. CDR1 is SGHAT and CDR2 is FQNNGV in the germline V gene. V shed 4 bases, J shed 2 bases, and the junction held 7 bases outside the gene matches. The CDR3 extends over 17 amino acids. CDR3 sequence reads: CASSSTTSGTNTGELFF. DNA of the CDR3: TGTGCCAGCAGCTCGACAACTAGCGGGACAAACACCGGGGAGCTGTTTTTT. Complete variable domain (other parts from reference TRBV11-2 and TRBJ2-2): EAGVAQSPRYKIIEKRQSVAFWCNPISGHATLYWYQQILGQGPKLLIQFQNNGVVDDSQLPKDRFSAERLKGVDSTLKIQPAKLEDSAVYLCASSSTTSGTNTGELFFGEGSRLTVL.

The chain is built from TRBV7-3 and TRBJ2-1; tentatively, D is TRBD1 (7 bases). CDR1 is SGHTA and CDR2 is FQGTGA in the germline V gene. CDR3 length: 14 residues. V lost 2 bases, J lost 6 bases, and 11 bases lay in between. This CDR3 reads CASSLGGTVNEQFF. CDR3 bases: TGTGCCAGCAGCTTAGGGGGGACAGTCAATGAGCAGTTCTTC.

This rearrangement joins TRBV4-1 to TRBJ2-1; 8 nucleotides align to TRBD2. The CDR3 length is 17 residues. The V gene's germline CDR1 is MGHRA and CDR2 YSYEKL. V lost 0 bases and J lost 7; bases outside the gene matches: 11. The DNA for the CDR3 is TGCGCCAGCAGCCAAGATCCGCGGGGGGCAGCGTCGAATGAGCAGTTCTTC. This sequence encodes CASSQDPRGAASNEQFF.

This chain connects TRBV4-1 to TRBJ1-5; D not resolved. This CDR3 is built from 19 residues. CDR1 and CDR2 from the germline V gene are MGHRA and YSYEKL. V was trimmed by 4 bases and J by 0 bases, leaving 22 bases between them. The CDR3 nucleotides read TGCGCCAGCAGCCCCGTCGCGGGTTTGCGGGCTTATAGCAATCAGCCCCAGCATTTT. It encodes CASSPVAGLRAYSNQPQHF.

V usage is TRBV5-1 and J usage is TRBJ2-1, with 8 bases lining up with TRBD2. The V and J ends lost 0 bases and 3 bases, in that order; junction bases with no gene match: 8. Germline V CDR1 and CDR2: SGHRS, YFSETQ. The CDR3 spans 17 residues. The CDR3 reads CASSLGAGGLNYNEQFF. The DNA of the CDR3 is TGCGCCAGCAGCTTGGGGGCGGGGGGCCTAAACTACAATGAGCAGTTCTTC.

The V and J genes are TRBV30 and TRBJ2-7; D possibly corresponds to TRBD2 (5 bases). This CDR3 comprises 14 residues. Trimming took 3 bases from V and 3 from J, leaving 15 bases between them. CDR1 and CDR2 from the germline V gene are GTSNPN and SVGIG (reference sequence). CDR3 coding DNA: TGTGCCTGGAGAATCTGGGAAAGCGGCTACGAGCAGTACTTC. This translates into CAWRIWESGYEQYF.

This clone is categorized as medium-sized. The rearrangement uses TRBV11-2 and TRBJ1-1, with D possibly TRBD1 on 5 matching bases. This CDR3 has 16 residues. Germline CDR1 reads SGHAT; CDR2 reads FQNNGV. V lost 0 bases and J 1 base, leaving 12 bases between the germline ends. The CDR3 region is CASSLDEWGTNTEAFF. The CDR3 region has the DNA TGTGCCAGCAGCTTAGATGAGTGGGGCACGAACACTGAAGCTTTCTTT.

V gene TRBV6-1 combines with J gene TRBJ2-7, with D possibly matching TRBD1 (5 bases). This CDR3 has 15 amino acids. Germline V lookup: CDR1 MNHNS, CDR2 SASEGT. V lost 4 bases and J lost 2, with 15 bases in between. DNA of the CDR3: TGTGCCAGCAGTGGATACGACAGTACTCCCTACGAGCAGTACTTC. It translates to CASSGYDSTPYEQYF.

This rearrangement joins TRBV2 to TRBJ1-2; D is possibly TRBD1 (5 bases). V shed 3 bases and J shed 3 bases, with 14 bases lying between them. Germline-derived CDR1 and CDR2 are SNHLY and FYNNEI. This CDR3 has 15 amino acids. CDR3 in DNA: TGTGCCAGCAGTGATGTTATCCCGGGGGACTATGGCTACACCTTC. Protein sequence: CASSDVIPGDYGYTF.